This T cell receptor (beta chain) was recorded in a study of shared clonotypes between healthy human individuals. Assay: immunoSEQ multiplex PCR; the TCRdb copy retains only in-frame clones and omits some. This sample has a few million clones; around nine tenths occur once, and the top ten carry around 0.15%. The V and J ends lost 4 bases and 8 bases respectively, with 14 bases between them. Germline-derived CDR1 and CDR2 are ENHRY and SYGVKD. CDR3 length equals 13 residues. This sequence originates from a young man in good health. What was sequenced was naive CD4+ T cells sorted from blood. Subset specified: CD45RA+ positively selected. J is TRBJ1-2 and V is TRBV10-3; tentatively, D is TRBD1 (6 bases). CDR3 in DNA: TGTGCCATCAGTGGGTCAGGGGATCGCGGCTACACCTTC. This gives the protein CAISGSGDRGYTF.